Listed below are T cell receptor beta chains from one sample, sequenced in a study of regulatory T cells in long-lasting Graves disease. TCRdb re-derived calls from the multiplex PCR reads in MiXCR, one entry per CDR3 protein. In the table there are hundreds of thousands of distinct CDR3 sequences, about 13% of which are singletons. These same records also appear under a second study, on T cells in Graves' hyperthyroidism and ophthalmopathy.

Here the sequenced sample was peripheral blood mononuclear cells (PBMCs), taken at new diagnosis, from a patient treated with antithyroid drugs. The origin of the receptors is a man in his thirties or forties with Graves disease. Each CDR3 is given without its conserved first and last residue. The size field is filled for only some rows; it gives once, few, many or a size class.

cdr3_length	v_call	j_call	clone_size	cdr3_aa
16	TRBV20-1	TRBJ2-1	many	SALGLAGLRSSYNEQF
14	TRBV5-1	TRBJ1-2	-	ASSVGDVSGVHGYT
10	TRBV27	TRBJ1-5	many	ASRQGAQPQH
12	TRBV11-2	TRBJ2-1	few	ASSLVGQGNEQF
11	TRBV29-1	TRBJ2-7	-	SVSEGQATEQY
11	TRBV12-3/TRBV12-4	TRBJ2-7	-	ASSFRRAYEQY
15	TRBV6-2/TRBV6-3	TRBJ2-3	many	ASSYTLPGLATDTQY
12	TRBV5-1	TRBJ2-7	many	ASSLARTGYEQY
13	TRBV27	TRBJ2-3	few	ASSFVGRTADTQY
10	TRBV11-1	TRBJ1-1	many	ASGGVYTEAF
13	TRBV2	TRBJ2-3	many	ASSGASGSTDTQY
14	TRBV13	TRBJ2-5	many	ASSPRTSGFPETQY
13	TRBV9	TRBJ2-7	few	ASSVAGHSSYEQY
15	TRBV20-1	TRBJ2-5	many	SARALIAGEGQETQY
13	TRBV20-1	TRBJ2-5	many	SARDPGVAQETQY
10	TRBV7-2	TRBJ1-1	-	ASSLQDTEAF
14	TRBV7-6	TRBJ2-2	few	ASSLVIAGGSGELF
10	TRBV7-9	TRBJ1-2	few	ASSLGPDGYT
13	TRBV5-6	TRBJ2-1	many	ASSRGRGGYDEQF
10	TRBV7-8	TRBJ2-3	many	ASSQPLDTQY
17	TRBV18	TRBJ1-2	few	ASSPQNPGQLSLPYGYT
12	TRBV7-9	-	few	ASNLLEYLGEQF
14	TRBV6-2/TRBV6-3	TRBJ1-5	-	ASSELGGYSNQPQH
12	TRBV29-1	TRBJ2-7	many	SVEDRQTLHEQY
11	TRBV2	TRBJ2-5	-	ASSGHPSETQY
12	TRBV12-3/TRBV12-4	TRBJ1-2	few	ASSLGGVGGGYT
12	TRBV6-1	TRBJ2-1	many	ASRGLAGFDEQF